This T cell receptor beta chain derives from a study of cytomegalovirus exposure and HLA in healthy donors. Study-wide points: Another analysis was done later, and it associated 16,951 TCR beta sequences with HLA alleles at 0.05 false discovery rate. Analyzed later, most CMV-associated TCR beta chains appeared HLA-restricted. A cluster of highly shared sequence variants was likely a sequencing artifact. Fewer N-insertions (relative to the approximately 700-donor mean) were reportedly seen in an Asian-associated ancestry cluster in a later analysis.

Both 60 Vbeta primers and 13 Jbeta primers went into the PCR. TCRdb's copy holds only in-frame clones and misses some; the assay was immunoSEQ multiplex PCR. Here the sample spans roughly 150,000 clones, roughly 80% being singletons. Note on this clone: Its antigen remains unknown.

CDR1 SGHTA and CDR2 FQGNSA come from the germline V gene. V lost 4 bases to trimming and J lost 6 bases, with 11 bases between them. The CDR3 has 13 residues. The sequence derives from a woman aged 50 to 60 in good health and CMV-seropositive. Sequenced material: PBMCs. J is TRBJ2-3 and V is TRBV7-2; the D is unclear. The CDR3: CASSSLGWDTQYF. CDR3 in DNA: TGTGCCAGCAGCTCCCTGGGCTGGGATACGCAGTATTTT.